This T cell receptor beta chain was captured by sequencing in a study of cytomegalovirus exposure and HLA in healthy donors. Clones were sequenced by immunoSEQ multiplex PCR, and TCRdb holds only the in-frame ones, with some missing. The table shows about 280,000 clones, with around 86% occurring only once. General study findings and limits: According to a later analysis, TCR clusters from the first cohort tended to co-occur in the roughly 110 validation repertoires.

The CDR3 runs 15 residues. Germline CDR1 SGHDT, CDR2 YYEEEE. Trimming stripped 2 bases from V and 6 bases from J, with 12 bases between. This clone was found once. Its antigen is undetermined. The material sequenced was PBMCs. The chain is built from TRBV5-6 and TRBJ1-6; tentative D call: TRBD1 (6 bases). The TCR comes from a woman younger than 35 in good health and CMV-seronegative. The CDR3 spells CASSFAGVSNSPLHF. CDR3 DNA: TGTGCCAGCAGCTTCGCAGGGGTGAGTAATTCACCCCTCCACTTT.